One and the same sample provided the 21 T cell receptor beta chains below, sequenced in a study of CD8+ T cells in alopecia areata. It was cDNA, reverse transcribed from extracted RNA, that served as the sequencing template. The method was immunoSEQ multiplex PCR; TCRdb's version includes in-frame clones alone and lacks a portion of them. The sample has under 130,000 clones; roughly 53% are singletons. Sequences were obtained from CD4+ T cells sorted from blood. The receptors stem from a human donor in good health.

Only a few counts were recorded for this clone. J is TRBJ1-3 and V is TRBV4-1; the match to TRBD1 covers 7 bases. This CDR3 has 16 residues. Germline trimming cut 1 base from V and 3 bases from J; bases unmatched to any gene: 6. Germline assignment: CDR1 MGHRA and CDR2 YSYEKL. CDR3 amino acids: CASSQGEGANGNTIYF. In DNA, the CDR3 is TGCGCCAGCAGCCAAGGCGAGGGGGCAAATGGAAACACCATATATTTT.

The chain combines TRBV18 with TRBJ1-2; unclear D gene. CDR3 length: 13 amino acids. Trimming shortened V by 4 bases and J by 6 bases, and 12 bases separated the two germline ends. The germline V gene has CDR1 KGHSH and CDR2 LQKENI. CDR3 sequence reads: CASSLRREDGYTF. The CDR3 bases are TGTGCCAGCTCACTCCGCCGGGAGGATGGCTACACCTTC.

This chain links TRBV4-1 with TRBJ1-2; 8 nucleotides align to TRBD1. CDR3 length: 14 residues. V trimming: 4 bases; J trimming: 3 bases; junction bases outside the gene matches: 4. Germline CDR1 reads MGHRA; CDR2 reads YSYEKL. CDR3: CASSRLTGDYGYTF. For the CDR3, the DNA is TGCGCCAGCAGCCGGCTGACAGGGGACTATGGCTACACCTTC.

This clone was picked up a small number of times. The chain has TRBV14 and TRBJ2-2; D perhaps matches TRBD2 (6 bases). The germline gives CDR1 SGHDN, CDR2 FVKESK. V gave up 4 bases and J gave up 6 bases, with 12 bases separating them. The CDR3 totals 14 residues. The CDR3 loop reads CASSPRWGAGELFF. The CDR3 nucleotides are TGTGCCAGCAGCCCACGCTGGGGGGCCGGGGAGCTGTTTTTT. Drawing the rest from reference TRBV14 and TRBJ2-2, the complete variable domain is EAGVTQFPSHSVIEKGQTVTLRCDPISGHDNLYWYRRVMGKEIKFLLHFVKESKQDESGMPNNRFLAERTGGTYSTLKVQPAELEDSGVYFCASSPRWGAGELFFGEGSRLTVL.

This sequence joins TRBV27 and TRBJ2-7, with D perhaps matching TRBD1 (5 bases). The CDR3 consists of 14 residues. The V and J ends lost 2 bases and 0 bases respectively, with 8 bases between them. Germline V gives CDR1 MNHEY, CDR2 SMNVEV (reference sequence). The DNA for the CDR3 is TGTGCCAGCAGTTTAGACAGAAACTCCTACGAGCAGTACTTC. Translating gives CASSLDRNSYEQYF.

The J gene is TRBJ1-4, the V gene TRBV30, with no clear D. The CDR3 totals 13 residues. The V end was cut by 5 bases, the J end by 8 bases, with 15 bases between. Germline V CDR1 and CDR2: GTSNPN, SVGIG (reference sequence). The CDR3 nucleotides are TGTGCCTGGCAGGACCGAACGGGGGAAAAACTGTTTTTT. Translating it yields CAWQDRTGEKLFF.

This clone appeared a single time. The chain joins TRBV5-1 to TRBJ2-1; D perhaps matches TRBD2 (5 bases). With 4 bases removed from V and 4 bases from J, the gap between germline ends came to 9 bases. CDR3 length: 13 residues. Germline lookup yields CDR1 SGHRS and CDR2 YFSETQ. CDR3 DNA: TGCGCCAGCAGCCCGAGGGAGTACAATGAGCAGTTCTTC. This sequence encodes CASSPREYNEQFF.

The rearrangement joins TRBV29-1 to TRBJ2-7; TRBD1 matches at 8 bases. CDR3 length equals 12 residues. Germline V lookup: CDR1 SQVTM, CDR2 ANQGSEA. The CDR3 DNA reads TGCCAGGGGGCGGACACAACCTACGAGCAGTACTTC. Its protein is CQGADTTYEQYF.

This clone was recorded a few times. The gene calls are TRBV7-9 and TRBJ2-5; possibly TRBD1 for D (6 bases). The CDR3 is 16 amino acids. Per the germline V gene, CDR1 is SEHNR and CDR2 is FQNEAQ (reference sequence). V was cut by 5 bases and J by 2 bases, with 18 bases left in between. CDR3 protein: CASSRRPTGRQETQYF. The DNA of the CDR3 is TGTGCCAGCAGCCGCCGACCCACAGGGCGTCAAGAGACCCAGTACTTC.

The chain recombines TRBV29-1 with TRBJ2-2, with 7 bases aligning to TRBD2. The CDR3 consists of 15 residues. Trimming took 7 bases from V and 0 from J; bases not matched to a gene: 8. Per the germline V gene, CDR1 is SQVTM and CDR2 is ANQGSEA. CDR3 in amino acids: CSASGGGTNTGELFF. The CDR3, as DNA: TGCAGCGCCTCGGGCGGGGGAACGAACACCGGGGAGCTGTTTTTT.

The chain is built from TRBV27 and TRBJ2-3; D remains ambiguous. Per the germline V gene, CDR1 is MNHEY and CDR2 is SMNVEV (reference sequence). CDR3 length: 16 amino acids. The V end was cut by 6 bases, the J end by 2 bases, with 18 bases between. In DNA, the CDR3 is TGTGCCAGCAGCCCACGCCAGTCACGGCCCACAGATACGCAGTATTTT. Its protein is CASSPRQSRPTDTQYF.

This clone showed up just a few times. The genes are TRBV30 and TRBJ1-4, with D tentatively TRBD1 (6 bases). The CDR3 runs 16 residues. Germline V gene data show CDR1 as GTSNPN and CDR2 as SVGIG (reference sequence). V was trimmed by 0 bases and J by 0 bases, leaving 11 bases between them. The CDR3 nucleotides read TGTGCCTGGAGTGTACCTGGGGGCCCAACTAATGAAAAACTGTTTTTT. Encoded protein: CAWSVPGGPTNEKLFF.

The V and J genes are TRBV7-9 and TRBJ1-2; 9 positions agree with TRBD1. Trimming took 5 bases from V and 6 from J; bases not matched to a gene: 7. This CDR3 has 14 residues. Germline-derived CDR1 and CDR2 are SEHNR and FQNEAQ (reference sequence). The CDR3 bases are TGTGCCAGCAGCGCTACAGGGGGCCCCAATGGCTACACCTTC. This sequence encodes CASSATGGPNGYTF.

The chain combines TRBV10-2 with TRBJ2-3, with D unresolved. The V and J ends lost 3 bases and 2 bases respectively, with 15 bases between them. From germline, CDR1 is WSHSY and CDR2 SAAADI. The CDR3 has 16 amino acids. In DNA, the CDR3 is TGCGCCAGCAGTGATTGGGTTGGTTGGTCCACAGATACGCAGTATTTT. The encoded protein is CASSDWVGWSTDTQYF.

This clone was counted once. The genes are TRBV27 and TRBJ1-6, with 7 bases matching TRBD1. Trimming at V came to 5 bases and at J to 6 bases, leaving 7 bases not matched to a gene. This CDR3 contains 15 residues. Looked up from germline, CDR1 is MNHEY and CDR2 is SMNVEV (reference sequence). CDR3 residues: CASSGTGTANSPLHF. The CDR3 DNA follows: TGTGCCAGCAGTGGAACCGGGACAGCTAATTCACCCCTCCACTTT.

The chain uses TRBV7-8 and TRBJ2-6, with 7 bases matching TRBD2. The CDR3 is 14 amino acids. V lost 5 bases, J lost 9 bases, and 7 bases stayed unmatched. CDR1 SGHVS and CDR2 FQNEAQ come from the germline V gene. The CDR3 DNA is TGTGCCAGCAGCCAGACTAGCTGGGGCAACGTCCTGACTTTC. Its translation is CASSQTSWGNVLTF.

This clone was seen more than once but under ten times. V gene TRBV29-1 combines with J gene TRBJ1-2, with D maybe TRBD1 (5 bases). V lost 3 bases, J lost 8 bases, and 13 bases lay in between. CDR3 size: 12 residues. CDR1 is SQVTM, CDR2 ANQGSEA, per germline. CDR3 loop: CSVDRVPGGYTF. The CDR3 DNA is TGCAGCGTTGACAGGGTTCCCGGAGGCTACACCTTC.

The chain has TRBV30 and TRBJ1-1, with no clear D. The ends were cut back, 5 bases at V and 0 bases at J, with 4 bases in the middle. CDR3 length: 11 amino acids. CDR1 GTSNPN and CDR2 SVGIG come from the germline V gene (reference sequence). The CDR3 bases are TGTGCCTGGGAACTGAACACTGAAGCTTTCTTT. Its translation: CAWELNTEAFF.

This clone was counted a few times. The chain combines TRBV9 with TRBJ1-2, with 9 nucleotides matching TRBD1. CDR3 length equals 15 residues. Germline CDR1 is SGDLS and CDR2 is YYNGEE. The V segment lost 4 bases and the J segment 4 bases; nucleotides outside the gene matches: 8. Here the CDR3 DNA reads TGTGCCAGCAGCCTATCGGGACAGGGCCTCTATGGCTACACCTTC. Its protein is CASSLSGQGLYGYTF.

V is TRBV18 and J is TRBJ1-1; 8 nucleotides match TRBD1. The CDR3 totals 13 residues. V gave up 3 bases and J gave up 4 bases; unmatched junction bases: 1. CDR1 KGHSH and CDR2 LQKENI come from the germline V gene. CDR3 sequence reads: CASSPQGATEAFF. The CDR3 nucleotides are TGTGCCAGCTCACCCCAGGGGGCCACTGAAGCTTTCTTT.

CDR3: CASSQEGQGQGYTF. The CDR3, as DNA: TGTGCCAGCAGCCAAGAAGGACAGGGCCAGGGCTACACCTTC. The gene calls are TRBV4-2 and TRBJ1-2; 8 bases fit TRBD1. The V gene end was trimmed by 0 bases and the J gene end by 8 bases; junction bases not matched to a gene: 5. There are 14 residues in the CDR3. Germline V gene data show CDR1 as LGHNA and CDR2 as YNFKEQ.